The 31 T cell receptor beta chains below were found in one sample sequenced in a study of cytomegalovirus exposure and HLA in healthy donors. Profiling relied on immunoSEQ multiplex PCR, and the TCRdb table lists in-frame clones only, not all of them. The sample lists hundreds of thousands of clones; approximately 88% were seen once. Sequences were obtained from PBMCs. All receptors derive from a woman aged 18-35 years in good health and CMV-seronegative.

The chain has TRBV28 and TRBJ1-2; D is unclear. The CDR3 extends over 12 amino acids. V shed 6 bases and J shed 0 bases, with 5 bases lying between them. Germline CDR1 is MDHEN and CDR2 is SYDVKM. In nucleotides, the CDR3 is TGTGCCAGCAGCCTAACTAACTATGGCTACACCTTC. It yields the protein CASSLTNYGYTF.

CDR3 coding DNA: TGTGCCAGCAGCGTAACACCGGGACTAGTTAACAATGAGCAGTTCTTC. Amino acid sequence: CASSVTPGLVNNEQFF. This chain connects TRBV9 to TRBJ2-1; 8 nucleotides agree with TRBD2. The germline V gene encodes CDR1 SGDLS and CDR2 YYNGEE. The CDR3 covers 16 residues. Germline trimming cut 1 base from V and 5 bases from J; bases unmatched to any gene: 8. Full variable domain (rest looked up from reference TRBV9 and TRBJ2-1): DSGVTQTPKHLITATGQRVTLRCSPRSGDLSVYWYQQSLDQGLQFLIQYYNGEERAKGNILERFSAQQFPDLHSELNLSSLELGDSALYFCASSVTPGLVNNEQFFGPGTRLTVL.

The chain links TRBV2 to TRBJ2-1; D might be TRBD2 (6 bases). Germline values: CDR1 SNHLY, CDR2 FYNNEI. V lost 9 bases to trimming and J lost 4 bases, with 16 bases between them. There are 14 residues in the CDR3. CDR3 in DNA: TGTGCCAGTCTTAGGAGGGATGGTTACAATGAGCAGTTCTTC. Translating it yields CASLRRDGYNEQFF.

DNA for the CDR3: TGCGCCAGCAGCCAAGTGACTAGCGGGAGGGCCGATTTCACAGATACGCAGTATTTT. Encoded protein: CASSQVTSGRADFTDTQYF. The chain links TRBV4-1 to TRBJ2-3, with 14 bases identical to TRBD2. The germline gives CDR1 MGHRA, CDR2 YSYEKL. The length of the CDR3 is 19 residues. After removal of 1 base from V and 2 bases from J, the junction contained 8 bases not matched to a gene.

The chain recombines TRBV5-1 with TRBJ1-4; D not resolved. This CDR3 contains 14 residues. The germline V gene has CDR1 SGHRS and CDR2 YFSETQ. Trimming removed 0 bases at V and 4 bases at J, with 7 bases between. CDR3 DNA: TGCGCCAGCAGCTTGGGGGGAGTTAATGAAAAACTGTTTTTT. Amino acids: CASSLGGVNEKLFF.

V usage is TRBV16 and J usage is TRBJ2-7, with D unresolved. Germline CDR1 is KGHSY and CDR2 is FQNENV. V lost 1 base, J lost 4 bases, and 5 bases lay in between. This CDR3 comprises 12 residues. The CDR3 coding sequence is TGTGCCAGCAGCCAATTTCTGTACGAGCAGTACTTC. Translating it yields CASSQFLYEQYF.

The V gene is TRBV5-4, the J gene TRBJ2-1; tentatively, D is TRBD2 (5 bases). Looked up from germline, CDR1 is SGHNT and CDR2 is YYREEE (reference sequence). The CDR3 covers 14 residues. With 1 base removed from V and 9 bases from J, the gap between germline ends came to 14 bases. CDR3: CASSLKSRGGEQFF. In DNA form, the CDR3 reads TGTGCCAGCAGCTTGAAAAGCAGAGGAGGTGAGCAGTTCTTC.

Worth noting for this clone: At one end the junction does not follow the germline gene, possibly because of a read error. The rearrangement links TRBV13 to TRBJ1-1; tentatively, D is TRBD1 (6 bases). The CDR3 loop spans 14 amino acids. CDR1 and CDR2 (germline): PRHDT, FYEKMQ (reference sequence). The CDR3, as DNA: TGTGCCAGCAGCCTAGGGGGGGGGAACACTGAAGCTTTCTTT. This encodes CASSLGGGNTEAFF.

The chain links TRBV11-2 to TRBJ2-5, with D maybe TRBD2 (5 bases). The germline CDR1 and CDR2 sequences are SGHAT and FQNNGV. V was clipped by 2 bases and J by 5 bases, with 12 bases between them. The CDR3 runs 14 residues. The CDR3 DNA follows: TGTGCCAGCAGCTTAAACGAGGGCCTGGAGACCCAGTACTTC. Its protein product is CASSLNEGLETQYF. The complete variable domain, with remaining parts taken from reference TRBV11-2 and TRBJ2-5, reads EAGVAQSPRYKIIEKRQSVAFWCNPISGHATLYWYQQILGQGPKLLIQFQNNGVVDDSQLPKDRFSAERLKGVDSTLKIQPAKLEDSAVYLCASSLNEGLETQYFGPGTRLLVL.

V and J are TRBV30 and TRBJ1-2, with 9 nucleotides matching TRBD1. V lost 3 bases, J lost 8 bases, and 4 bases stayed unmatched. The CDR3 runs to 12 residues. Germline V CDR1 and CDR2: GTSNPN, SVGIG (reference sequence). CDR3 loop: CAWRGQGGGYTF. CDR3 nucleotides: TGTGCCTGGAGGGGACAGGGTGGAGGCTACACCTTC.

The chain couples TRBV6-5 to TRBJ1-1; 7 bases are shared with TRBD1. Germline CDR1 MNHEY, CDR2 SVGAGI. V shed 6 bases and J 6 bases; nucleotides not matched to a gene: 4. The CDR3 spans 12 residues. The CDR3 bases are TGTGCCAGCAGAGTCGGGACAGCTGAAGCTTTCTTT. Translation: CASRVGTAEAFF.

This clone was recorded once. V is TRBV13 and J is TRBJ2-3, with 9 bases aligning to TRBD2. Per the germline V gene, CDR1 is PRHDT and CDR2 is FYEKMQ (reference sequence). The trim removed 5 bases at V and 2 bases at J, leaving 11 bases unmatched. The CDR3 loop spans 17 amino acids. The CDR3 here is CASSTSGWRGPTDTQYF. The CDR3 DNA is TGTGCCAGCAGCACTAGCGGGTGGAGGGGACCCACAGATACGCAGTATTTT.

This clone has a handful of counts. V gene TRBV6-1 combines with J gene TRBJ2-7, with 7 bases that match TRBD2. The CDR3 has 11 amino acids. The J segment lost 12 bases and the V segment lost 2 bases, leaving 4 bases of the junction unmatched. In germline, CDR1 is MNHNS, CDR2 SASEGT. For the CDR3, the DNA is TGTGCCAGCAGTGAAATGGCGGGAGCGTACTTC. It translates to CASSEMAGAYF.

The chain employs TRBV27 and TRBJ2-7; 11 bases align to TRBD1. Germline-derived CDR1 and CDR2 are MNHEY and SMNVEV (reference sequence). Losses at the gene ends were 3 bases for V and 6 bases for J; bases not matched to a gene: 4. The CDR3 runs 14 residues. This chain's CDR3 is CASSFPGQGVEQYF. The CDR3 nucleotides are TGTGCCAGCAGTTTCCCGGGACAGGGGGTCGAGCAGTACTTC.

CDR3 sequence: CASSYVGGGTQYF. The CDR3 region has the DNA TGTGCCAGCAGTTACGTGGGTGGAGGGACCCAGTACTTC. The chain has TRBV6-5 and TRBJ2-5; possibly TRBD2 for D (5 bases). The germline V gene encodes CDR1 MNHEY and CDR2 SVGAGI. V shed 2 bases and J shed 7 bases, with 11 bases lying between them. This CDR3 is built from 13 residues.

The chain is built from TRBV18 and TRBJ2-1; no definite D call. Trimming cost V 1 base and J 6 bases, with 22 bases left between them. Germline V lookup: CDR1 KGHSH, CDR2 LQKENI. There are 18 residues in the CDR3. CDR3 loop: CASSPLAPGPLIGNEQFF. The DNA for the CDR3 is TGTGCCAGCTCACCACTCGCTCCGGGTCCACTGATCGGCAATGAGCAGTTCTTC.

The chain is built from TRBV5-1 and TRBJ2-5, with D perhaps TRBD2 (6 bases). This CDR3 is built from 14 residues. V lost 4 bases and J 1 base, leaving 11 bases between the germline ends. Germline loops: CDR1 SGHRS, CDR2 YFSETQ. For the CDR3, the DNA is TGCGCCAGCAGCGGAGGGACGGGCCAAGAGACCCAGTACTTC. It yields the protein CASSGGTGQETQYF.

The chain carries TRBV28 and TRBJ2-7; possible D gene TRBD2, 7 bases. The CDR3 extends over 17 amino acids. V was cut by 8 bases and J by 3 bases, with 26 bases left in between. Germline V CDR1 and CDR2: MDHEN, SYDVKM. The CDR3 spells CASLGGGAGRHFYEQYF. CDR3 nucleotides: TGTGCCAGCCTGGGAGGGGGAGCGGGAAGGCACTTCTACGAGCAGTACTTC.

This chain links TRBV5-4 with TRBJ2-3; 9 nucleotides agree with TRBD2. Germline V gene data show CDR1 as SGHNT and CDR2 as YYREEE (reference sequence). The trim removed 4 bases at V and 2 bases at J, leaving 8 bases unmatched. The CDR3 length is 16 residues. CDR3 nucleotide sequence: TGTGCCAGCAGCCCCGACCTAGCGGGGACCACAGATACGCAGTATTTT. It is translated as CASSPDLAGTTDTQYF.

A single count supports this clone. The CDR3 coding sequence is TGTGCCAGCAGCCCGACAGGGGGGAATGAAAAACTGTTTTTT. Amino acid sequence: CASSPTGGNEKLFF. This chain connects TRBV9 to TRBJ1-4, with TRBD1 matching over 9 bases. The V gene end was trimmed by 4 bases and the J gene end by 5 bases; junction bases not matched to a gene: 3. The CDR3 contains 14 residues. In germline, CDR1 is SGDLS, CDR2 YYNGEE.

The chain is built from TRBV27 and TRBJ1-2, with 11 bases identical to TRBD1. The CDR3 contains 17 residues. Germline assignment: CDR1 MNHEY and CDR2 SMNVEV (reference sequence). Losses at the gene ends were 3 bases for V and 8 bases for J; bases not matched to a gene: 14. CDR3 amino acids: CASSLNKSGQGAGGYTF. The CDR3 coding sequence is TGTGCCAGCAGTTTGAATAAGAGCGGACAGGGGGCGGGCGGCTACACCTTC.

This clone was observed a single time. J is TRBJ2-2 and V is TRBV27, with D possibly TRBD1 on 5 matching bases. CDR3 length: 14 residues. CDR1 MNHEY and CDR2 SMNVEV come from the germline V gene (reference sequence). V was clipped by 3 bases and J by 6 bases, with 11 bases between them. The CDR3, as DNA: TGTGCCAGCAGTTTTGACAGTGTGGCCGGGGAGCTGTTTTTT. It encodes CASSFDSVAGELFF.

The chain combines TRBV10-3 with TRBJ1-1; 7 bases match TRBD1. Looked up from germline, CDR1 is ENHRY and CDR2 is SYGVKD. This CDR3 is built from 15 residues. J gave up 4 bases and V 2 bases, and 7 bases lay outside the gene matches. CDR3 residues: CAISEPSGGRTEAFF. CDR3 bases: TGTGCCATCAGTGAGCCGTCAGGGGGACGCACTGAAGCTTTCTTT.

This chain joins TRBV6-5 and TRBJ1-1, with 9 nucleotides matching TRBD1. Trimming removed 5 bases from V and 10 bases from J; junction bases left unmatched: 14. Germline CDR1 is MNHEY and CDR2 is SVGAGI. This CDR3 region has 15 residues. For the CDR3, the DNA is TGTGCCAGCAGTCCAACTACCCCAGACAGGGGGGGAGCTTTCTTT. It codes for CASSPTTPDRGGAFF.

Of note for this clone: The junction differs from germline at one of its ends, possibly a read error. This rearrangement joins TRBV7-7 to TRBJ2-2; weak D call: TRBD1 (6 bases). CDR1 and CDR2 (germline): SSHAT, FNYEAQ (reference sequence). CDR3 length: 16 residues. Here the CDR3 reads CASSSTTGQHTGELFF. In nucleotides, the CDR3 is TGTGCTAGCAGCTCCACCACAGGGCAGCACACCGGGGAGCTGTTTTTT.

This chain uses TRBV9 with TRBJ2-5; 9 bases are a match to TRBD2. J was trimmed by 1 base and V by 0 bases; bases with no gene match: 4. CDR3 length: 16 amino acids. From germline, CDR1 is SGDLS and CDR2 YYNGEE. This CDR3 is CASSVGASGAQETQYF. CDR3 sequence (DNA): TGTGCCAGCAGCGTAGGGGCTAGCGGGGCCCAAGAGACCCAGTACTTC.

The chain carries TRBV5-1 and TRBJ2-5, with 9 bases lining up with TRBD1. Germline V gene sequence: CDR1 SGHRS, CDR2 YFSETQ. The CDR3 covers 13 residues. The junction had 3 bases not matched to a gene; V was cut back by 4 bases and J by 5 bases. The CDR3 reads CASSRGTGETQYF. For the CDR3, the DNA is TGCGCCAGCAGCCGAGGGACAGGGGAGACCCAGTACTTC.

J is TRBJ2-1 and V is TRBV6-1; TRBD2 might be the D (6 bases). Trimming took off 8 bases at V and 10 bases at J, with 12 bases between the two ends. The CDR3 sequence is 11 residues long. CDR1 and CDR2 (germline): MNHNS, SASEGT. CDR3 loop: CASRAGLEQFF. The CDR3, as DNA: TGTGCCAGCCGGGCGGGATTGGAGCAGTTCTTC.

The chain employs TRBV25-1 and TRBJ2-3; TRBD2 agrees at 9 bases. Trimming took 5 bases from V and 2 from J; bases not matched to a gene: 14. This CDR3 comprises 18 residues. In germline, CDR1 is MGHDK, CDR2 SYGVNS. In DNA form, the CDR3 reads TGTGCCAGCAGTCTAACGATCTTTAGCGGGAGAAACACAGATACGCAGTATTTT. Amino acid sequence: CASSLTIFSGRNTDTQYF.

This clone has only one observation. The CDR3 DNA sequence: TGTGCCAGCAGCTCGGGACAGGGAAATGAAAAACTGTTTTTT. It yields the protein CASSSGQGNEKLFF. The V call is TRBV9, the J call TRBJ1-4, with 9 positions matching TRBD1. Germline CDR1 is SGDLS and CDR2 is YYNGEE. With 4 bases clipped from V and 5 bases from J, the junction kept 3 bases outside the gene matches. The CDR3 is 14 amino acids. Variable domain in full (rest from reference TRBV9 and TRBJ1-4): DSGVTQTPKHLITATGQRVTLRCSPRSGDLSVYWYQQSLDQGLQFLIQYYNGEERAKGNILERFSAQQFPDLHSELNLSSLELGDSALYFCASSSGQGNEKLFFGSGTQLSVL.

The CDR3 DNA reads TGTGCCATCAGTACCAGGGAAAACTACGAGCAGTACTTC. The encoded protein is CAISTRENYEQYF. The chain joins TRBV10-3 to TRBJ2-7, with TRBD1 as a possible D gene (5 bases). The CDR3 has 13 amino acids. Germline CDR1 and CDR2: ENHRY and SYGVKD. The germline V and J ends were trimmed by 5 bases and 3 bases, with 11 bases remaining between them.